Sequencing of this T cell receptor (beta chain) was carried out in a study of cytomegalovirus exposure and HLA in healthy donors. Study-level information: A later analysis reported the 120 or so validation repertoires used the same platform as the approximately 670 first-cohort repertoires.

The study's findings and limits: Most TCRs appeared rarely, but some public TCRs recurred in many donors. Confirmation was obtained in vitro that a few CMV-associated chains are specific for CMV antigens.

A note on this clone: Antigen unknown.

V was clipped by 4 bases and J by 5 bases, with 15 bases between them. This CDR3 is built from 14 residues. Germline lookup yields CDR1 SQVTM and CDR2 ANQGSEA. Assay: immunoSEQ multiplex PCR; the TCRdb copy retains only in-frame clones and omits some. Seen here are 170,000 or so clones, around 82% observed once, and the top ten hold about 3%. The sample consisted of PBMCs. The receptor's source is a woman between 18 and 29 years old in good health and CMV-seropositive. The chain is built from TRBV29-1 and TRBJ2-1; tentative D call: TRBD2 (5 bases). CDR3 nucleotide sequence: TGCAGCGTTGTGGAGACCGGGATTAACAATGAGCAGTTCTTC. Residues: CSVVETGINNEQFF.